The clone carrying this T cell receptor beta chain was seen ten or more times. Its specificity is unknown. The iRepertoire nested amplicon-rescue multiplex PCR amplified TCR alpha and beta CDR3s from RNA. One-step reverse transcription and amplification started from approximately 100-400 ng of tissue mRNA or PBMC total RNA. TCRdb re-called the multiplex PCR reads through MiXCR, storing one row per CDR3 protein. The sample records about 180,000 distinct CDR3 sequences, 43% being singletons. Germline CDR1 and CDR2: MNHNY and SVGAGI (reference sequence). V gave up 2 bases and J gave up 6 bases, with 14 bases separating them. The CDR3 sequence is 15 residues long. This sample is drawn from a study of glioma-infiltrating T cells. Regarding the study as a whole: Gliomas, especially low-grade, showed above-expected tissue-blood divergence; non-neoplastic patients showed below.

The source material was glioma tissue, nonneoplastic brain tissue, or PBMCs (not recorded which). The J gene is TRBJ2-1, the V gene TRBV6-6, with TRBD2 as a possible D gene (6 bases). The source is a human donor with low-grade glioma or glioblastoma, undergoing nonglioma brain surgery, or in good health (not recorded which). The CDR3 protein is CASSYQGLDINEQFF. CDR3 coding DNA: TGTGCCAGCAGTTACCAGGGACTCGACATCAATGAGCAGTTCTTC.